What follows are 20 T cell receptor beta chains derived from one specimen sequenced in a study of cytomegalovirus exposure and HLA in healthy donors. Primers included in the PCR were 60 Vbeta and 13 Jbeta primers. Data came from immunoSEQ multiplex PCR; TCRdb stores just in-frame clones and leaves some out. This table has 100,000 or so clones, 81% appearing once. What was sequenced was PBMCs. These receptors were obtained from a human donor in good health.

The V gene is TRBV15, the J gene TRBJ1-5; D perhaps matches TRBD1 (5 bases). The V gene's germline CDR1 is LNHNV and CDR2 YYDKDF (reference sequence). V was trimmed by 4 bases and J by 4 bases, leaving 11 bases between them. The CDR3 spans 14 residues. The CDR3 sequence is CATSNRQGNQPQHF. The CDR3 DNA follows: TGTGCCACCAGCAATAGGCAGGGAAATCAGCCCCAGCATTTT.

This clone was counted a few times. V gene TRBV4-3 combines with J gene TRBJ2-3, with D tentatively TRBD1 (5 bases). V lost 4 bases to trimming and J lost 2 bases, with 16 bases between them. The CDR3 spans 16 residues. Germline assignment: CDR1 LGHNA and CDR2 YSLEER. CDR3 residues: CASSRVQGSTTDTQYF. The CDR3 DNA reads as TGCGCCAGCAGCCGCGTGCAGGGCAGCACCACAGATACGCAGTATTTT.

This sequence joins TRBV11-2 and TRBJ1-4; 7 nucleotides line up with TRBD1. With 8 bases clipped from V and 7 bases from J, the junction kept 7 bases outside the gene matches. The CDR3 is made up of 13 amino acids. Per germline, CDR1 SGHAT and CDR2 FQNNGV. The CDR3 is CASGQGVSEKLFF. The CDR3 DNA reads as TGTGCCAGCGGGCAGGGGGTTAGTGAAAAACTGTTTTTT.

This chain links TRBV2 with TRBJ2-3, with TRBD2 matching over 7 bases. CDR1 SNHLY and CDR2 FYNNEI come from the germline V gene. The CDR3 totals 12 residues. The trim removed 10 bases at V and 4 bases at J, leaving 5 bases unmatched. The CDR3 sequence: CATRLASDTQYF. The DNA of the CDR3 is TGTGCCACCAGACTAGCTTCAGATACGCAGTATTTT.

The chain recombines TRBV6-6 with TRBJ1-2; the D gene is possibly TRBD1 (5 bases). Looked up from germline, CDR1 is MNHNY and CDR2 is SVGAGI (reference sequence). CDR3 size: 16 residues. V lost 6 bases and J lost 8, with 25 bases in between. The chain's CDR3 is CASRLAGTARSGGYTF. CDR3 DNA: TGTGCCAGCAGGCTTGCCGGGACCGCGCGTAGCGGGGGCTACACCTTC.

The V gene is TRBV5-5, the J gene TRBJ1-2; 9 bases are shared with TRBD1. Germline V gives CDR1 SGHKS, CDR2 YYEKEE (reference sequence). The CDR3 contains 15 residues. V trimming: 0 bases; J trimming: 11 bases; junction bases outside the gene matches: 11. CDR3 DNA: TGTGCCAGCAGCTTGGAGGGACAGGGTAGGATGCGATACACCTTC. Translated, it gives CASSLEGQGRMRYTF. Based on the CDR3 plus reference TRBV5-5 and TRBJ1-2, the full variable domain is DAGVTQSPTHLIKTRGQQVTLRCSPISGHKSVSWYQQVLGQGPQFIFQYYEKEERGRGNFPDRFSARQFPNYSSELNVNALLLGDSALYLCASSLEGQGRMRYTFGSGTRLTVV.

V is TRBV6-5 and J is TRBJ2-1, with 7 bases identical to TRBD1. Germline-derived CDR1 and CDR2 are MNHEY and SVGAGI. CDR3 length equals 13 residues. V gave up 3 bases and J gave up 14 bases; unmatched junction bases: 10. The CDR3 nucleotides are TGTGCCAGCAGTTATGCCGGGACAGATAATAAGTTCTTC. As protein: CASSYAGTDNKFF.

The chain links TRBV4-1 to TRBJ1-2; D unclear. The CDR3 extends over 12 amino acids. Germline loops: CDR1 MGHRA, CDR2 YSYEKL. V lost 1 base and J lost 7, with 7 bases in between. The CDR3 nucleotides read TGCGCCAGCAGCCAAGTCGGGGTTGGCTACACCTTC. As protein: CASSQVGVGYTF.

V is TRBV5-1 and J is TRBJ2-3, with 8 bases fitting TRBD2. The trim removed 0 bases at V and 5 bases at J, leaving 11 bases unmatched. Germline V lookup: CDR1 SGHRS, CDR2 YFSETQ. This CDR3 has 17 residues. The CDR3 is CASSLAGTGGHGDTQYF. The CDR3 DNA sequence: TGCGCCAGCAGCTTGGCCGGCACGGGGGGGCATGGAGATACGCAGTATTTT.

This chain connects TRBV9 to TRBJ2-3; TRBD2 matches at 9 bases. The V gene end was trimmed by 5 bases and the J gene end by 0 bases; junction bases not matched to a gene: 4. This CDR3 is 15 amino acids long. Per germline, CDR1 SGDLS and CDR2 YYNGEE. The CDR3 protein is CASSGLAHSTDTQYF. CDR3 coding DNA: TGTGCCAGCAGTGGACTAGCGCATAGCACAGATACGCAGTATTTT.

The chain uses TRBV27 and TRBJ2-1; tentatively, D is TRBD2 (6 bases). The CDR3 contains 14 residues. Trimming removed 7 bases at V and 9 bases at J, with 19 bases between. CDR1 and CDR2 from the germline V gene are MNHEY and SMNVEV (reference sequence). CDR3 sequence: CASTSGLTRGEQFF. CDR3 in DNA: TGTGCCAGCACCAGTGGGCTGACTAGGGGTGAGCAGTTCTTC.

The chain is built from TRBV6-1 and TRBJ1-4, with a possible D match to TRBD1 (6 bases). Looked up from germline, CDR1 is MNHNS and CDR2 is SASEGT. Trimming took 4 bases from V and 4 from J, leaving 13 bases between them. This CDR3 spans 15 amino acids. In nucleotides, the CDR3 is TGTGCCAGCAGTGGCCTCAGGGGTCTTAATGAAAAACTGTTTTTT. This translates into CASSGLRGLNEKLFF.

The genes are TRBV12-2 and TRBJ2-7; the table gives TRBD2 as D, unverified against the DNA. TRBV12-2 is flagged as a pseudogene. The CDR3 has 15 residues. CDR3 nucleotides: TGTGCAAGTCGCTTAGAGACTACCGGGAACTACGAGCAGTACTTC. Translation: CASRLETTGNYEQYF.

V and J are TRBV9 and TRBJ2-5, with TRBD1 as a possible D gene (6 bases). This CDR3 comprises 13 residues. CDR1 SGDLS and CDR2 YYNGEE come from the germline V gene. V lost 2 bases and J 2 bases, leaving 7 bases between the germline ends. The CDR3 here is CASSVGQQETQYF. The DNA of the CDR3 is TGTGCCAGCAGCGTCGGACAGCAAGAGACCCAGTACTTC.

The V gene is TRBV19, the J gene TRBJ2-7; 12 bases map to TRBD2. The V gene end was trimmed by 7 bases and the J gene end by 4 bases; junction bases not matched to a gene: 8. CDR1 is LNHDA, CDR2 SQIVND, per germline (reference sequence). The CDR3 totals 15 residues. DNA for the CDR3: TGTGCCAGTAACCCGGGGACTAGCGGGCCTTACGAGCAGTACTTC. Amino acids: CASNPGTSGPYEQYF.

The CDR3 region has the DNA TGTGCCAGCAGTTTCAGACAGATCTATGGCTACACCTTC. This encodes CASSFRQIYGYTF. The rearrangement links TRBV6-6 to TRBJ1-2; possible D gene TRBD1, 5 bases. V was shortened by 4 bases and J by 4 bases, with 10 bases between the two germline ends. Germline assignment: CDR1 MNHNY and CDR2 SVGAGI (reference sequence). The CDR3 has 13 amino acids.

This clone occurred once. The chain has TRBV7-9 and TRBJ1-4; the D is unclear. With 0 bases removed from V and 6 bases from J, the gap between germline ends came to 11 bases. Germline CDR1 is SEHNR and CDR2 is FQNEAQ (reference sequence). The CDR3 spans 15 residues. CDR3 amino acids: CASSLAGPNDEKLFF. CDR3 nucleotide sequence: TGTGCCAGCAGCTTAGCGGGCCCGAATGATGAAAAACTGTTTTTT.

V gene TRBV6-5 combines with J gene TRBJ1-2; TRBD1 might be the D (5 bases). Trimming stripped 11 bases from V and 7 bases from J, with 17 bases between. Per the germline V gene, CDR1 is MNHEY and CDR2 is SVGAGI. CDR3 length: 12 amino acids. DNA for the CDR3: TGTGCCGCAAGCCGGGGGGAGGGTGGCTACACCTTC. Its protein is CAASRGEGGYTF.

The chain employs TRBV7-9 and TRBJ2-2, with 13 bases identical to TRBD2. The germline CDR1 and CDR2 sequences are SEHNR and FQNEAQ (reference sequence). The CDR3 extends over 17 amino acids. Losses at the gene ends were 4 bases for V and 2 bases for J; bases not matched to a gene: 4. CDR3 in DNA: TGTGCCAGCAGCTCCAGACTAGCGGGAGGCAACACCGGGGAGCTGTTTTTT. Translated, it gives CASSSRLAGGNTGELFF. Drawing the rest from reference TRBV7-9 and TRBJ2-2, the complete variable domain is DTGVSQNPRHKITKRGQNVTFRCDPISEHNRLYWYRQTLGQGPEFLTYFQNEAQLEKSRLLSDRFSAERPKGSFSTLEIQRTEQGDSAMYLCASSSRLAGGNTGELFFGEGSRLTVL.

The chain recombines TRBV7-9 with TRBJ1-5; tentative D call: TRBD1 (6 bases). V was cut by 5 bases and J by 2 bases, with 16 bases left in between. CDR1 SEHNR and CDR2 FQNEAQ come from the germline V gene (reference sequence). The CDR3 extends over 16 amino acids. The CDR3 sequence: CASSPTNRAGNQPQHF. CDR3 nucleotide sequence: TGTGCCAGCAGCCCAACGAACAGGGCTGGCAATCAGCCCCAGCATTTT.